The rows below give T cell receptor beta chains drawn from one sample of a study of cytomegalovirus exposure and HLA in healthy donors. Measured with immunoSEQ multiplex PCR; TCRdb has only the in-frame clones, and not every one. Altogether 200,000 or so clones are present, about 80% being singletons, with the ten largest covering approximately 2%. Material: PBMCs. The source is a woman aged 18-29 years in good health and CMV-seropositive. Each CDR3 is given with its conserved first and last residue. D genes are given only for firm matches. Clone size appears in some rows only: once, few, many, or a class for an expanded clone.

D gene: NA; J gene: TRBJ1-5; V gene: TRBV7-9; clone size: once; CDR3 DNA: TGTGCCAGCAGCTTAGGGGGCTATAGCAATCAGCCCCAGCATTTT; CDR3 protein: CASSLGGYSNQPQHF
D gene: NA; J gene: TRBJ2-3; V gene: TRBV9; clone size: NA; CDR3 DNA: TGTGCCAGCAGCGCCTCGGATACGCAGTATTTT; CDR3 protein: CASSASDTQYF
D gene: NA; J gene: TRBJ1-6; V gene: TRBV30; clone size: NA; CDR3 DNA: TGTGCCTGGAGTGGTGGGCGGGGGAATTCACCCCTCCACTTT; CDR3 protein: CAWSGGRGNSPLHF
D gene: NA; J gene: TRBJ1-2; V gene: TRBV7-9; clone size: NA; CDR3 DNA: TGTGCCAGCAGATCGGGACTTAGAAAGCCTAACTATGGCTACACCTTC; CDR3 protein: CASRSGLRKPNYGYTF
D gene: NA; J gene: TRBJ1-2; V gene: TRBV5-8; clone size: NA; CDR3 DNA: TGTGCCAGCACCCCTCAGGGCCGTAACTATGGCCACACCTTC; CDR3 protein: CASTPQGRNYGHTF
D gene: NA; J gene: TRBJ2-5; V gene: TRBV2; clone size: NA; CDR3 DNA: TGTGCCAGTGAAGTAGGGGCGGTGGAGACCCAGTACTTC; CDR3 protein: CASEVGAVETQYF
D gene: TRBD1; J gene: TRBJ2-7; V gene: TRBV11-2; clone size: once; CDR3 DNA: TGTGCCAGCAGCTTAGAAATACCGACAATGGGACAGCCTTCAACCTACGAGCAGTACTTC; CDR3 protein: CASSLEIPTMGQPSTYEQYF
D gene: TRBD2; J gene: TRBJ2-1; V gene: TRBV5-4; clone size: NA; CDR3 DNA: TGTGCCAGCAGGGACTGGGGCGGGGGGGCCTGGAATGAGCAGTTCTTC; CDR3 protein: CASRDWGGGAWNEQFF
D gene: NA; J gene: TRBJ1-2; V gene: TRBV6-5; clone size: NA; CDR3 DNA: TGTGCCAGCAGTATTCACAGGGAGTGGAACTATGGCTACACCTTC; CDR3 protein: CASSIHREWNYGYTF
D gene: NA; J gene: TRBJ2-5; V gene: TRBV4-1; clone size: NA; CDR3 DNA: TGCGCCAGCAGCCAAGTTCACAGGGAAAAAAGAGAGACCCAGTACTTC; CDR3 protein: CASSQVHREKRETQYF